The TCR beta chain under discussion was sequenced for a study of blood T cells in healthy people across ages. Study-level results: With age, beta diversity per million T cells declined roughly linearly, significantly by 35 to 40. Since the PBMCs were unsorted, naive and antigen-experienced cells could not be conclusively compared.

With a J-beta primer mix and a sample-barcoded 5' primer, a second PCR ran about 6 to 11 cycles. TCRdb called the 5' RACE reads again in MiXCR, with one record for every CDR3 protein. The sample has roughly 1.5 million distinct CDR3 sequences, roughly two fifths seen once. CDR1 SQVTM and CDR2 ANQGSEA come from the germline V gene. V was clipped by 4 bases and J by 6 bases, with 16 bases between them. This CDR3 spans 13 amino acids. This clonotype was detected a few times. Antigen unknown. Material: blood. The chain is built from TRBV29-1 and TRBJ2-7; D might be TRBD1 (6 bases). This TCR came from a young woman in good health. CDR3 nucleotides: TGCAGCGTTGCAGGGGTGGGTCGATCCGAGCAGTACTTC. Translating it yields CSVAGVGRSEQYF.